The subject of this entry is one T cell receptor beta chain. Its antigen is not identified. The data derive from a study of T cell responses to AZD1222 COVID-19 vaccine. Findings of the study overall: Among those given AZD1222, only five or six were seropositive at baseline. The donors showed a predominance of white British ancestry and of females, with possible underestimation of clonal diversity.

TCRdb's table, derived via immunoSEQ multiplex PCR, lists solely in-frame clones and lacks some. The sample yields tens of thousands of clones, 88% seen once. Germline V lookup: CDR1 KGHSH, CDR2 LQKENI. The germline V and J ends were trimmed by 1 base and 0 bases, with 6 bases remaining between them. This CDR3 has 15 residues. The sequence was collected from an adult in good health. The sample consisted of peripheral blood, taken on day 0 of MenACWY control vaccination. The genes are TRBV18 and TRBJ2-2, with D possibly being TRBD1 (6 bases). CDR3 sequence (DNA): TGTGCCAGCTCACCACAGGGGGCGAACACCGGGGAGCTGTTTTTT. This sequence encodes CASSPQGANTGELFF.